This TCR beta chain was sequenced in a study of blood T cell repertoires in COVID-19 (dated by TCRdb to 2020 to 2022). The study in broad terms: Samples from collaborators originated in the United States, Italy and Spain and spanned both the acute and convalescent phases of COVID-19. The prospective study material was composed of cDNA or gDNA derived from T cells, B-cell-depleted T cells, or PBMCs. Deeply sampled blood TCRbeta repertoires from subjects exposed to, actively infected with, or recovered from COVID-19 were included in the dataset. The repertoires were made available in a free public database intended to serve as a resource for research on the immune response to SARS-CoV-2. The samples were drawn from two sources: the first 160 participants of the ongoing ImmuneRACE study, and over 1,000 subjects contributed by 6 global collaborators. A de-identified subject ID, COVID-19 status, age in years and sex were almost always included in the sample metadata. Where HLA class I and class II types were available, the types were taken from metadata supplied by the sample provider, not from assay-based typing. Broad study findings and their caveats: How much clinical and demographic metadata was included differed by source and by participant, and the metadata was provided uncurated.

Enrolling through a virtual design, the prospective study's participants ranged in age from roughly 18 to 95 years and lived across approximately 25 United States geographic areas. To assign participants to cohorts, the prospective study relied on clinical history that participants themselves reported in a screening survey and a study questionnaire. For ImmuneRACE Cohort 3, a participant was defined as recovered based on two consecutive negative NP/OP PCR tests, clearance by a healthcare professional, or resolution of symptoms. In the prospective study, whole blood, serum and a nasopharyngeal or oropharyngeal swab were collected from each participant by mobile phlebotomists. Prospective study participants could optionally give additional blood draws and questionnaires over an approximately 2-month period. Before DNA extraction, prospective study blood samples were shipped either frozen or at room temperature.

Comment on this clone: No cognate antigen has been identified for it. Base qualities are not provided; no much larger clone lies one nucleotide away.

TCRbeta CDR3 regions were amplified from genomic DNA using the immunoSEQ Assay, a bias-controlled multiplex PCR. The authors' analysis ran thus. Within the assay, amplification of reference gene primers was used to estimate how many nucleated cells each sample contained. To quantify the absolute abundance of each unique TCRbeta CDR3 rearrangement, sequence reads were collapsed and filtered. For each sample, productive Simpson clonality was calculated as the square root of Simpson's diversity index over productive rearrangements. The clones in this table, taken by TCRdb from immuneACCESS, are in-frame only. Not every clone is retained; where verified, under half of the shortfall comes from an unresolved V gene, and the cause of the rest is unknown. V and J calls and clone size are copied from that table; D and trimming were computed from the DNA. Within this sample are approximately 270,000 clones, with under 90% of them counted one time only. The ten largest clones take up about 2% of the sample.

Here V drops 4 bases and J drops 7 bases, and the junction holds 10 bases not matched to any gene. Reading the germline V gene gives CDR1 SGHRS and CDR2 YFSETQ. The CDR3 covers 14 residues, taking in both the cysteine and the phenylalanine. Only the CDR3 region is kept as DNA, spanning 42 bases read in frame from base 1. Sequencing was done on a sample of PBMCs or T cells enriched from blood (not recorded which). The sequence was obtained from a woman aged 55-69 years who had recovered from COVID-19. The chain is made from TRBV5-1 and TRBJ1-1, and TRBD1 matches 7 of the central bases. The nucleotide sequence is TGCGCCAGCAGCCTGTACCCGGGACAGCTTGAAGCTTTCTTT. This is translated as CASSLYPGQLEAFF.